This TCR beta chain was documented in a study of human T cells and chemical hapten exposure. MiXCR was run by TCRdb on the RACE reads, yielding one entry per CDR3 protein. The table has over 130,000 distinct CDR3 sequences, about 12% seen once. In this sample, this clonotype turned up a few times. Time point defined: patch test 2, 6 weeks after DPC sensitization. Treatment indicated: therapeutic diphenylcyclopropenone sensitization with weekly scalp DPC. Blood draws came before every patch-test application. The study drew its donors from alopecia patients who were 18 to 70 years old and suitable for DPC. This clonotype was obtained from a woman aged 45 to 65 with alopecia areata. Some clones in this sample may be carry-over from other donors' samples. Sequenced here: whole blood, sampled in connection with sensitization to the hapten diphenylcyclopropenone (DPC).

The chain's CDR3 is CASSPDRAANTEAFF. The DNA for the CDR3 is TGTGCCAGCAGTCCTGACAGGGCGGCGAACACTGAAGCTTTCTTT. The rearrangement uses TRBV28 and TRBJ1-1, with 7 positions matching TRBD1. The V gene's germline CDR1 is MDHEN and CDR2 SYDVKM. The CDR3 spans 15 residues. V lost 5 bases to trimming and J lost 1 base; unmatched junction nucleotides: 7. Variable domain in full (rest from reference TRBV28 and TRBJ1-1): DVKVTQSSRYLVKRTGEKVFLECVQDMDHENMFWYRQDPGLGLRLIYFSYDVKMKEKGDIPEGYSVSREKKERFSLILESASTNQTSMYLCASSPDRAANTEAFFGQGTRLTVV.